The rows below give T cell receptor beta chains drawn from one sample of a study of regulatory and conventional T cells in RAG deficiency. Clones were read by immunoSEQ multiplex PCR, and TCRdb kept only the in-frame ones, dropping some. The sample comprises some 20,000 clones, roughly 87% of which are singletons, and 1.4% rests with the top ten. The same sample was also used in a study of regulatory T cells.

Sequenced sample: Tregs sorted from blood. These receptors all stem from a human donor in good health. Each CDR3 is given with its conserved first and last residue. A D gene is named only where the DNA matches it firmly. Size is stated for part of the rows, as once, few or many counts, or as a class when the clone is expanded.

clone_size cdr3_length j_call v_call d_call cdr3_nt cdr3_aa
once 13 TRBJ2-7 TRBV25-1 TRBD1 TGTGCCAGCACCGGGACAGGGGTCTACGAGCAGTACTTC CASTGTGVYEQYF
. 13 TRBJ1-1 TRBV6-5 . TGTGCCAGCAGTTACAGGGGAGATACTGAAGCTTTCTTT CASSYRGDTEAFF
. 14 TRBJ2-2 TRBV5-1 . TGCGCCAGCAGCCCGAGATTGGGGAAGGGGGAGCTGTTTTTT CASSPRLGKGELFF
. 14 TRBJ1-5 TRBV2 . TGTGCCAGCAGTCGGCGAAATAGCAATCAGCCCCAGCATTTT CASSRRNSNQPQHF
once 12 TRBJ2-2 TRBV30 . TGTGCCTGGGGCGGAAGCCACGGGGAGCTGTTTTTT CAWGGSHGELFF
few 16 TRBJ1-4 TRBV21-1 . TGTGCCAGCGTACAGGGGGTACGGCTGGCTAATGAAAAACTGTTTTTT CASVQGVRLANEKLFF
. 11 TRBJ1-1 TRBV6-5 . TGTGCCAGCAGCCGGGACACTGAAGCTTTCTTT CASSRDTEAFF
. 11 TRBJ2-1 TRBV2 . TGTGCCAGCAGTACGCGGAATGAGCAGTTCTTC CASSTRNEQFF
. 15 TRBJ2-3 TRBV5-1 TRBD2 TGCGCCAGCAGCTTGGCCGGGACTAGGGCAGATACGCAGTATTTT CASSLAGTRADTQYF
. 18 TRBJ1-5 TRBV19 TRBD1 TGTGCCAGTAGGAAAAAAGGGACAGAACTTATGGGCAATCAGCCCCAGCATTTT CASRKKGTELMGNQPQHF
. 17 TRBJ1-4 TRBV5-7 . TGTGCCAGCATGAACGTGTGTCTCCTAGTCGACAATGAAAAACTGTTTTTT CASMNVCLLVDNEKLFF
once 14 TRBJ2-1 TRBV7-2 . TGTGCCAGCAGCCTCACAAAGTTAATCAATGAGCAGTTCTTC CASSLTKLINEQFF
. 15 TRBJ2-7 TRBV5-1 TRBD2 TGCGCCAGCAGCTTGGGCGGGGGGAGCTCCTACGGGCAGTACTTC CASSLGGGSSYGQYF
. 15 TRBJ2-2 TRBV11-2 TRBD1 TGTGCCAGCAGCTTAACAGGGGGCAGTACCGGGGAGCTGTTTTTT CASSLTGGSTGELFF
. 17 TRBJ2-5 TRBV5-1 TRBD2 TGCGCCAGCAGCTGGGGGAGGACTAGCGGGGGGGCCCCGACCCAGTACTTC CASSWGRTSGGAPTQYF
few 13 TRBJ2-7 TRBV6-6 TRBD2 TGTGCCAGCAAGGGCGGGAGTCCCTACGAGCAGTACTTC CASKGGSPYEQYF
. 17 TRBJ2-6 TRBV12-5 . TGTGCTAGTGGTTTGGCACGGGGGAACTCTGGGGCCAACGTCCTGACTTTC CASGLARGNSGANVLTF
. 14 TRBJ1-1 TRBV6-5 TRBD1 TGTGCCAGCAGTATTGACAGGGGAGGTACTGAAGCTTTCTTT CASSIDRGGTEAFF
. 13 TRBJ2-7 TRBV30 TRBD1 TGTGCCTGGAGTGGTGACAGGGCCTACGAGCAGTACTTC CAWSGDRAYEQYF
. 14 TRBJ1-2 TRBV6-5 TRBD1 TGTGCCAGCAGCTACAGGGGGCGCGGTCAAGGCTACACCTTC CASSYRGRGQGYTF
. 13 TRBJ1-2 TRBV2 TRBD1 TGTGCCAGCAGTGTACAGGGGAACGATGGCTACACCTTC CASSVQGNDGYTF
. 13 TRBJ2-2 TRBV6-1 . TGTGCCAGCAGTGACCGGAACACCGGGGAGCTGTTTTTT CASSDRNTGELFF
once 17 TRBJ2-7 TRBV6-1 TRBD2 TGTGCCAGCAGTGAAATCGGGGGGCTAGCGGGAGTCTACGAGCAGTACTTC CASSEIGGLAGVYEQYF
. 11 TRBJ2-1 TRBV5-4 TRBD2 TGTGCCAGCGGGAGGGAACTTGGGCAGTTCTTC CASGRELGQFF
. 18 TRBJ2-6 TRBV4-2 . TGTGCCAGCAGCCAAGATCCAGGGGCCTTTTCTGGGGCCAACGTCCTGACTTTC CASSQDPGAFSGANVLTF
. 17 TRBJ2-1 TRBV5-1 . TGCGCCAGCAGCTTGGTAGCGGTCCAAGGGGCGAACAATGAGCAGTTCTTC CASSLVAVQGANNEQFF
. 16 TRBJ1-4 TRBV30 TRBD1 TGTGCCTGGAGGGGTCCCGGGACAGGGACAGGTGAAAAACTGTTTTTT CAWRGPGTGTGEKLFF
. 13 TRBJ1-2 TRBV6-5 TRBD1 TGTGCCAGCAGATACAGGGGGCAGCGAGGCTACACCTTC CASRYRGQRGYTF
. 16 TRBJ1-5 TRBV13 TRBD1 TGTGCCAGCAGCCCCGTCACCGGGACAGGGAATCAGCCCCAGCATTTT CASSPVTGTGNQPQHF
. 15 TRBJ2-7 TRBV7-9 . TGTGCCAGCAGCTTAGATTCGCTTGGGGCCTACGAGCAGTACTTC CASSLDSLGAYEQYF
. 16 TRBJ2-7 TRBV7-7 TRBD1 TGTGCTAGCAGCTTAGCCCCGGACAGGGGGAGTAACGAGCAGTACTTC CASSLAPDRGSNEQYF
. 15 TRBJ1-5 TRBV9 . TGTGCCAGCAGCGACGAGGTAGGTAGCAATCAGCCCCAGCATTTT CASSDEVGSNQPQHF
. 12 TRBJ1-2 TRBV6-1 TRBD1 TGTGCCAGCAGTGGAGGACAGGGTAGCTACACCTTC CASSGGQGSYTF
. 12 TRBJ1-1 TRBV28 . TGTGCCAGCAGTTTACTAGTCGGTGAAGCTTTCTTT CASSLLVGEAFF
. 18 TRBJ2-3 TRBV7-6 TRBD2 TGTGCCAGCAGCTTAGGGACTAGCGGGAAGGGGAGCACAGATACGCAGTATTTT CASSLGTSGKGSTDTQYF
. 13 TRBJ2-1 TRBV9 . TGTGCCAGCAGCGTCGGGACCCCTGTTGAGCAGTTCTTC CASSVGTPVEQFF
. 15 TRBJ2-1 TRBV6-4 TRBD2 TGTGCCAGCAGTGCTGAGCTAGCGGGGAACAATGAGCAGTTCTTC CASSAELAGNNEQFF
. 12 TRBJ1-6 TRBV5-6 . TGTGCCAGCAGCTTAAGCGCGTCCCCCCTCCACTTT CASSLSASPLHF
. 14 TRBJ1-2 TRBV30 TRBD1 TGTGCCTGGAGTGAGACACAGGGGGTGGGGGGCTACACCTTC CAWSETQGVGGYTF
. 14 TRBJ2-1 TRBV29-1 TRBD2 TGCAGCGTTGCCACTAGCGGTTCCTACAATGAGCAGTTCTTC CSVATSGSYNEQFF
once 13 TRBJ1-2 TRBV10-1 . TGCGCCAGCAGTGCCAGGGGAAATGGTGGCTACACCTTC CASSARGNGGYTF
. 14 TRBJ2-1 TRBV11-3 TRBD2 TGTGCCAGCACCATTTGGACTAGCCGGTTAGGGCAGTTCTTC CASTIWTSRLGQFF
. 12 TRBJ1-6 TRBV6-1 TRBD1 TGTGCCAGCGGGACAGAATACTCACCCCTCCACTTT CASGTEYSPLHF
. 15 TRBJ2-1 TRBV7-9 . TGTGCCAGCAGCCGGGGTCGAGAGGGGAACAATGAGCAGTTCTTC CASSRGREGNNEQFF
once 15 TRBJ1-4 TRBV6-5 TRBD1 TGTGCCAGCAGTTACCAACAGGGGATTGGTGAAAAACTGTTTTTT CASSYQQGIGEKLFF
. 15 TRBJ2-1 TRBV6-1 TRBD2 TGTGCCAGCAACTCCGGGACTAGCGGCTACAATGAGCAGTTCTTC CASNSGTSGYNEQFF
. 11 TRBJ1-1 TRBV5-4 . TGTGCCAGCAGCCGGAACACTGAAGCTTTCTTT CASSRNTEAFF
. 14 TRBJ1-3 TRBV5-1 TRBD1 TGCGCCAGCAGCCCAGGACAGGGGGCTAACACCATATATTTT CASSPGQGANTIYF
once 15 TRBJ2-3 TRBV5-4 . TGTGCCAGCAGCTTGGACCTGGGGAGCACAGATACGCAGTATTTT CASSLDLGSTDTQYF
. 14 TRBJ2-1 TRBV6-5 . TGTGCCAGCGGCTTCAATATGGGGGGCCTTGAGCAGTTCTTC CASGFNMGGLEQFF
. 18 TRBJ1-2 TRBV5-5 TRBD1 TGTGCCAGCAGCTTGGCGGCGGTCCGGACAGGAACCAATTATGGCTACACCTTC CASSLAAVRTGTNYGYTF
. 15 TRBJ2-1 TRBV11-3 . TGTGCCAGCAGCCTCCGGGACGGGTCCTACAATGAGCAGTTCTTC CASSLRDGSYNEQFF
. 14 TRBJ2-2 TRBV5-5 . TGTGCCAGCAGCCACGAACAGGGCTCCGGGGAGCTGTTTTTT CASSHEQGSGELFF